This T cell receptor beta chain stems from a study of T cell responses to AZD1222 COVID-19 vaccine. Study findings and constraints: Nearly half of spike-specific TCRs reportedly target variant regions that are unmutated in the B.1.351 and B.1.1.7 variants. Only 5 or 6 individuals given AZD1222 were seropositive at baseline. All repertoire sampling was performed exclusively after the peak T cell response.

As for this clone: What it binds is not known.

The method was immunoSEQ multiplex PCR; TCRdb's version includes in-frame clones alone and lacks a portion of them. The repertoire holds over 95,000 clones, about 89% seen once, with under 8.5% in the top ten. CDR3 size: 16 residues. This chain joins TRBV21-1 and TRBJ2-5; TRBD2 is the table's D call, not checked against the DNA. TRBV21-1 is recorded as a pseudogene. The input for sequencing was peripheral blood, taken on day 0 of AZD1222 vaccination. The sequence derives from an adult in good health. The CDR3 is CASSKYSAETQETQYF. In DNA form, the CDR3 reads TGTGCCAGCAGCAAATATAGCGCGGAGACCCAAGAGACCCAGTACTTC.